This T cell receptor (beta chain) was recovered during a study of T cell changes during pregnancy in multiple sclerosis. This CDR3 has 16 residues. Measured with immunoSEQ multiplex PCR; TCRdb has only the in-frame clones, and not every one. Counted here are approximately 34,000 clones, about 93% occurring once; the ten biggest clones make up less than 0.55%. The rearrangement links TRBV21-1 to TRBJ2-3; the D segment call TRBD2 is taken from the table without a DNA check. TRBV21-1 is flagged as a pseudogene. The sequence came from a female donor with multiple sclerosis, enrolled in a pregnancy study. The sample was CD4+ T cells from peripheral blood mononuclear cells, taken in the second trimester of pregnancy. CDR3: CASSKTSGRNTDTQYF. In nucleotides, the CDR3 is TGTGCCAGCAGCAAGACTAGCGGGAGGAACACAGATACGCAGTATTTT.